Following are 11 T cell receptor beta chains from one sample sequenced in a study of beta chain features in type 1 diabetes. Reverse transcription of all isolated RNA meant that expressed TCRB transcripts were sequenced. The method was immunoSEQ multiplex PCR; TCRdb's version includes in-frame clones alone and lacks a portion of them. The sample yields about 130,000 clones, about 10% seen once. Sequencing was performed on central memory CD4+ T cells from blood. These receptors were collected from a man aged 18 to 35 in good health.

This clone was counted between two and nine times. This sequence joins TRBV11-3 and TRBJ2-3, with 8 bases fitting TRBD1. J gave up 1 base and V 3 bases, and 6 bases lay outside the gene matches. The germline V gene encodes CDR1 SGHNT and CDR2 YENEEA. CDR3 length: 16 residues. The CDR3 DNA reads TGTGCCAGCAGCTTCGGGACAGGCATTGGCACAGATACGCAGTATTTT. Its translation is CASSFGTGIGTDTQYF.

This clone turned up a few times. The rearrangement uses TRBV7-2 and TRBJ2-2; 11 nucleotides agree with TRBD2. This CDR3 has 16 amino acids. V was clipped by 5 bases and J by 7 bases; unmatched bases: 9. Germline V gene sequence: CDR1 SGHTA, CDR2 FQGNSA. CDR3 sequence reads: CASSVSGGAVLGELFF. CDR3 bases: TGTGCCAGCAGCGTTAGCGGGGGGGCTGTTCTCGGGGAGCTGTTTTTT.

This clone was seen at least ten times. V gene TRBV7-2 combines with J gene TRBJ2-7; 7 bases map to TRBD1. This CDR3 is built from 13 residues. V lost 5 bases and J lost 5; bases outside the gene matches: 6. CDR1 and CDR2 (germline): SGHTA, FQGNSA. In DNA form, the CDR3 reads TGTGCCAGCAGCCGGACAGGTGGCGACGAGCAGTACTTC. Residues: CASSRTGGDEQYF.

The chain couples TRBV7-2 to TRBJ2-1, with a weak D call TRBD1 (5 bases). The CDR3 sequence is 16 residues long. In germline, CDR1 is SGHTA, CDR2 FQGNSA. The germline V and J ends were trimmed by 5 bases and 0 bases, with 14 bases remaining between them. This CDR3 reads CASSTNRYPSYNEQFF. For the CDR3, the DNA is TGTGCCAGCAGCACAAACAGGTATCCCTCCTACAATGAGCAGTTCTTC. The variable domain in full, with the rest retrieved from reference TRBV7-2 and TRBJ2-1, is GAGVSQSPSNKVTEKGKDVELRCDPISGHTALYWYRQSLGQGLEFLIYFQGNSAPDKSGLPSDRFSAERTGGSVSTLTIQRTQQEDSAVYLCASSTNRYPSYNEQFFGPGTRLTVL.

This clone was counted between two and nine times. The rearrangement joins TRBV11-2 to TRBJ2-3; the D gene is possibly TRBD2 (7 bases). Germline lookup yields CDR1 SGHAT and CDR2 FQNNGV. The V gene lost 1 base and the J gene lost 1 base, with 21 bases spanning the gap. The length of the CDR3 is 19 residues. CDR3 DNA sequence: TGTGCCAGCAGCTTAGCAAGGGGAGGGGGACCGCCCCGCACAGATACGCAGTATTTT. Protein: CASSLARGGGPPRTDTQYF.

In this sample, this clone turned up a few times. V usage is TRBV6-5 and J usage is TRBJ2-7; perhaps TRBD1 as D (6 bases). Germline V gene sequence: CDR1 MNHEY, CDR2 SVGAGI. This CDR3 has 13 residues. Deletions cut 2 bases from V and 5 bases from J, with 10 bases between. The CDR3 nucleotides read TGTGCCAGCAGTTACCACAGGGATAACGAGCAGTACTTC. The encoded protein is CASSYHRDNEQYF.

This clone came up a few times. This CDR3 is also generated by other DNA sequences in the sample. V usage is TRBV30 and J usage is TRBJ1-2; D not certain. Germline lookup yields CDR1 GTSNPN and CDR2 SVGIG (reference sequence). CDR3 length equals 12 residues. Trimming stripped 2 bases from V and 4 bases from J, with 8 bases between. The CDR3 sequence: CAWSPGAYGYTF. In DNA form, the CDR3 reads TGTGCCTGGAGTCCAGGTGCCTATGGCTACACCTTC. Drawing the rest from reference TRBV30 and TRBJ1-2, the complete variable domain is SQTIHQWPATLVQPVGSPLSLECTVEGTSNPNLYWYRQAAGRGLQLLFYSVGIGQISSEVPQNLSASRPQDRQFILSSKKLLLSDSGFYLCAWSPGAYGYTFGSGTRLTVV.

This clone showed up just a few times. The chain links TRBV11-2 to TRBJ2-7; 8 bases agree with TRBD2. V was pared by 0 bases and J by 2 bases, with 9 bases of the junction left unmatched. The germline V gene encodes CDR1 SGHAT and CDR2 FQNNGV. The CDR3 extends over 17 amino acids. The CDR3 DNA sequence: TGTGCCAGCAGCTTAGAATCTTCGACTAGCGTCCCCTACGAGCAGTACTTC. Its translation: CASSLESSTSVPYEQYF.

The genes are TRBV6-5 and TRBJ1-1; no definite D call. The CDR3 is made up of 14 amino acids. Germline CDR1 and CDR2: MNHEY and SVGAGI. V shed 0 bases and J shed 3 bases, with 8 bases lying between them. CDR3 amino acids: CASSYSMGDTEAFF. CDR3 DNA sequence: TGTGCCAGCAGTTACTCGATGGGCGACACTGAAGCTTTCTTT.

This clone was counted between two and nine times. This CDR3 is CASSPEGLAGGYEQYF. The CDR3 DNA sequence: TGTGCCAGCAGCCCAGAAGGACTAGCGGGGGGATACGAGCAGTACTTC. This chain connects TRBV7-2 to TRBJ2-5; 14 positions agree with TRBD2. Judging by the DNA end, TRBJ2-7 fits better; the J call may be wrong. Per the germline V gene, CDR1 is SGHTA and CDR2 is FQGNSA. This CDR3 is built from 16 residues.

This clone has ten or more counts. The chain has TRBV11-2 and TRBJ1-5; TRBD1 matches at 9 bases. After removal of 4 bases from V and 4 bases from J, the junction contained 5 bases not matched to a gene. Germline values: CDR1 SGHAT, CDR2 FQNNGV. The CDR3 length is 15 residues. The chain's CDR3 is CASSWGQGGNQPQHF. CDR3 bases: TGTGCCAGCAGCTGGGGACAGGGAGGGAATCAGCCCCAGCATTTT.